This TCR beta chain comes out of a study of neurological immune-mediated disorders. Study-wide points: Private repertoires in all groups were suggested by the absence of shared CDR3 amino acid sequences among expanded clones across subjects.

The V and J ends lost 1 base and 0 bases respectively, with 6 bases between them. The germline V gene has CDR1 LGHDT and CDR2 YNNKEL (reference sequence). The CDR3 is 14 residues long. MiXCR, run by TCRdb on the 5' RACE reads, gives a single entry per CDR3 protein. The data show roughly 20,000 distinct CDR3 sequences, 12% to 15% seen once. This clonotype was observed at least ten times. What it binds is not known. This receptor was obtained from a woman aged 55-69 years with HTLV-1-associated myelopathy (HAM/TSP). Sequencing input: CD4+ T cells from blood. This chain joins TRBV3-1 and TRBJ2-5; D gene uncertain. CDR3 amino acids: CASSQGLYQETQYF. CDR3 nucleotides: TGTGCCAGCAGCCAAGGACTGTACCAAGAGACCCAGTACTTC.